The present TCR beta chain was sequenced within a study of patients and donors after allogeneic stem cell transplantation (dated by TCRdb to 2018 to 2020). The library was produced with RT-PCR. Sequencing was performed on a NextSeq 550. Starting from the raw public reads, TCRdb applied fastp trimming at Q25, assembled clones with MiXCR and retained in-frame beta chains. Duplicate CDR3 protein sequences are folded into a single record with the most common DNA and genes. This sample is represented by about 150,000 distinct CDR3 sequences; 30% to 45% of them were singletons. Of the sample, 50% falls within the top ten clones. This clonotype has a handful of counts. What antigen it recognizes has not been identified. Per-base qualities were not stored, and no clone one base away is much larger. Trimming at the junction amounts to 3 bases on V and 4 bases on J, and the germline ends lie 7 bases apart. The CDR3 starts with the cysteine, ends with the phenylalanine, and has 13 residues. Of the read, only the CDR3 DNA is kept; its 39 bases are in frame from base 1.

The sequence was obtained from a human donor who was either an allogeneic HSCT recipient or a stem cell or donor lymphocyte infusion donor (not recorded which). It is not recorded whose cells these are; they may come from a transplant donor. The chain is made from TRBV12-3 or TRBV12-4 and TRBJ1-5, with no reliable assignment of the D segment. The source material was blood, either unsorted or a sorted T cell fraction (not recorded which). Read as DNA, the sequence is TGTGCCAGCAGTTTGGCCCAGAATCAGCCCCAGCATTTT. The translation is CASSLAQNQPQHF.